What follows are 30 T cell receptor beta chains derived from one specimen sequenced in a study of shared T cell receptors in the human thymus. Some clones are missing from TCRdb's copy, which holds only in-frame ones; the method was immunoSEQ multiplex PCR. In the table there are almost 550,000 clones, approximately 80% of which are singletons. The sample also formed part of further work on human thymus T cells.

Sequencing input: thymocytes. Source of these receptors: a boy in the first two years of life with a congenital heart defect.

The genes are TRBV4-2 and TRBJ2-1, with TRBD2 matching 13 bases. V lost 4 bases to trimming and J lost 0 bases; unmatched junction nucleotides: 9. The germline V gene has CDR1 LGHNA and CDR2 YNFKEQ. This CDR3 contains 19 residues. The CDR3 DNA reads as TGTGCCAGCAGCCCCGGGGGCGGGACTAGCGGGACCTCCTACAATGAGCAGTTCTTC. Protein product: CASSPGGGTSGTSYNEQFF.

The CDR3 DNA sequence: TGCGCCAGCTCAGGGGTCGGCGAGCAGTACTTC. Its translation is CASSGVGEQYF. The gene calls are TRBV10-2 and TRBJ2-7; D might be TRBD1 (6 bases). With 8 bases removed from V and 6 bases from J, the gap between germline ends came to 11 bases. Germline CDR1 WSHSY, CDR2 SAAADI. The CDR3 is made up of 11 amino acids.

The V call is TRBV7-2, the J call TRBJ1-2; 8 bases line up with TRBD1. Germline V gene data show CDR1 as SGHTA and CDR2 as FQGNSA. The CDR3 sequence is 18 residues long. The V and J ends lost 5 bases and 5 bases, in that order; junction bases with no gene match: 19. DNA for the CDR3: TGTGCCAGCAGCGAGGGGATGAACACAGGGGGGTGTCGTTATGGCTACACCTTC. This sequence encodes CASSEGMNTGGCRYGYTF.

The chain is built from TRBV2 and TRBJ2-7; the D is unclear. The ends were cut back, 3 bases at V and 1 base at J, with 13 bases in the middle. The CDR3 loop spans 15 amino acids. CDR1 and CDR2 (germline): SNHLY, FYNNEI. The CDR3 reads CASSDSAVASYEQYF. For the CDR3, the DNA is TGTGCCAGCAGTGACTCGGCGGTAGCATCCTACGAGCAGTACTTC.

The sample holds one count of this clone. This chain joins TRBV28 and TRBJ1-6; TRBD1 aligns across 11 bases. The CDR3 consists of 20 residues. Trimming took 5 bases from V and 3 from J; bases not matched to a gene: 15. Germline V gene lookup returns CDR1 MDHEN and CDR2 SYDVKM. The chain's CDR3 is CASSPTAGQGDPLYNSPLHF. In DNA form, the CDR3 reads TGTGCCAGCAGTCCGACCGCGGGACAGGGGGATCCACTCTATAATTCACCCCTCCACTTT.

This chain connects TRBV7-2 to TRBJ2-7; 13 nucleotides agree with TRBD2. Germline-derived CDR1 and CDR2 are SGHTA and FQGNSA. The CDR3 totals 15 residues. The V segment lost 6 bases and the J segment 7 bases; nucleotides outside the gene matches: 9. CDR3 protein: CASSWTSGRLSEQYF. The CDR3 DNA reads as TGTGCCAGCAGTTGGACTAGCGGGAGATTGAGTGAGCAGTACTTC.

The sample holds a few counts of this clone. The chain couples TRBV14 to TRBJ2-5, with TRBD2 matching over 8 bases. The junction had 15 bases not matched to a gene; V was cut back by 3 bases and J by 6 bases. CDR1 and CDR2 (germline): SGHDN, FVKESK. The CDR3 is 17 residues long. The chain's CDR3 is CASSQSAGGREQKTQYF. The CDR3 nucleotides are TGTGCCAGCAGCCAGTCCGCGGGGGGACGGGAACAAAAGACCCAGTACTTC.

The table lists this clone with a few counts. The chain employs TRBV19 and TRBJ2-1; TRBD2 aligns across 10 bases. After removal of 3 bases from V and 7 bases from J, the junction contained 12 bases not matched to a gene. Germline lookup yields CDR1 LNHDA and CDR2 SQIVND (reference sequence). This CDR3 contains 17 residues. The CDR3 loop is CASSIDPAGGPRNEQFF. Here the CDR3 DNA reads TGTGCCAGTAGTATTGATCCAGCGGGAGGGCCGAGGAATGAGCAGTTCTTC.

This sequence joins TRBV27 and TRBJ1-4; possible D gene TRBD1, 5 bases. Between the trimmed V and J ends, which lost 3 bases and 4 bases, there was a span of 9 bases. Germline V gene lookup returns CDR1 MNHEY and CDR2 SMNVEV (reference sequence). There are 14 residues in the CDR3. The CDR3 region has the DNA TGTGCCAGCAGTTTTCGGGGGGTTAATGAAAAACTGTTTTTT. Translated: CASSFRGVNEKLFF.

V usage is TRBV4-2 and J usage is TRBJ2-3, with 13 bases matching TRBD2. V was pared by 3 bases and J by 2 bases, with 11 bases of the junction left unmatched. Per the germline V gene, CDR1 is LGHNA and CDR2 is YNFKEQ. CDR3 size: 19 residues. CDR3 sequence reads: CASSHRPPGLAGTTDTQYF. CDR3 bases: TGTGCCAGCAGCCACCGCCCCCCGGGACTAGCGGGAACCACAGATACGCAGTATTTT.

This clone was detected a few times. The V and J genes are TRBV5-1 and TRBJ2-5; 9 bases fit TRBD1. Per germline, CDR1 SGHRS and CDR2 YFSETQ. This CDR3 is built from 18 residues. V lost 4 bases and J lost 1; bases outside the gene matches: 14. This CDR3 reads CASSPPAGTGFPQETQYF. CDR3 coding DNA: TGCGCCAGCAGCCCCCCGGCCGGGACAGGGTTCCCCCAAGAGACCCAGTACTTC.

This clone was recorded once. This chain uses TRBV7-2 with TRBJ2-5; 9 nucleotides align to TRBD2. Trimming took 0 bases from V and 5 from J; bases not matched to a gene: 4. CDR3 length equals 15 residues. Germline loops: CDR1 SGHTA, CDR2 FQGNSA. Here the CDR3 reads CASSLALTSGETQYF. CDR3 DNA: TGTGCCAGCAGCTTAGCCTTAACTAGCGGGGAGACCCAGTACTTC.

This rearrangement joins TRBV4-3 to TRBJ1-2; possibly TRBD1 for D (5 bases). CDR3 size: 18 residues. Trimming took off 2 bases at V and 4 bases at J, with 23 bases between the two ends. In germline, CDR1 is LGHNA, CDR2 YSLEER. As DNA, the CDR3 is TGCGCCAGCAGCCAAAAGCCGGCAGGGACTTCCCGGGGCTATGGCTACACCTTC. Protein: CASSQKPAGTSRGYGYTF.

This clone was detected only once. The chain employs TRBV4-2 and TRBJ2-7; 8 bases match TRBD2. There are 19 residues in the CDR3. In germline, CDR1 is LGHNA, CDR2 YNFKEQ. J was trimmed by 2 bases and V by 2 bases; bases with no gene match: 17. This CDR3 reads CASSQRSSSGSQGPYEQYF. CDR3 bases: TGTGCCAGCAGCCAAAGGTCGTCTAGCGGGTCCCAAGGGCCCTACGAGCAGTACTTC.

The V call is TRBV28, the J call TRBJ2-1; 11 nucleotides line up with TRBD2. With V trimmed by 5 bases and J by 4 bases, 7 bases remained unmatched. The length of the CDR3 is 16 residues. Germline CDR1 reads MDHEN; CDR2 reads SYDVKM. CDR3 loop: CASSRTGTSGYNEQFF. The DNA of the CDR3 is TGTGCCAGCAGTAGAACCGGGACTAGCGGTTACAATGAGCAGTTCTTC.

The chain has TRBV6-6 and TRBJ1-5, with TRBD1 as a possible D gene (5 bases). The germline gives CDR1 MNHNY, CDR2 SVGAGI (reference sequence). CDR3 size: 16 residues. The germline V and J ends were trimmed by 0 bases and 1 base, with 10 bases remaining between them. Here the CDR3 reads CASSYSRGGSNQPQHF. The CDR3 DNA sequence: TGTGCCAGCAGTTACTCGCGGGGGGGAAGCAATCAGCCCCAGCATTTT.

The chain links TRBV11-2 to TRBJ2-7, with TRBD2 as a possible D gene (6 bases). The V and J ends lost 2 bases and 3 bases respectively, with 11 bases between them. The CDR3 has 14 residues. CDR1 SGHAT and CDR2 FQNNGV come from the germline V gene. The CDR3 region is CASSLRDSHYEQYF. The CDR3 DNA follows: TGTGCCAGCAGCTTAAGGGACTCCCACTACGAGCAGTACTTC.

In this sample, this clone turned up a few times. This chain uses TRBV19 with TRBJ1-4, with 8 bases that match TRBD1. This CDR3 is 13 amino acids long. V trimming: 6 bases; J trimming: 6 bases; junction bases outside the gene matches: 3. Germline V lookup: CDR1 LNHDA, CDR2 SQIVND (reference sequence). The CDR3 sequence is CASRAGGDEKLFF. DNA of the CDR3: TGTGCCAGTAGAGCAGGGGGCGATGAAAAACTGTTTTTT.

The gene calls are TRBV18 and TRBJ1-1; TRBD1 is a possible D gene (6 bases). There are 17 residues in the CDR3. V was cut by 0 bases and J by 3 bases, with 17 bases left in between. Per germline, CDR1 KGHSH and CDR2 LQKENI. CDR3: CASSPPGTKGGYTEAFF. Here the CDR3 DNA reads TGTGCCAGCTCACCACCCGGGACTAAGGGGGGGTACACTGAAGCTTTCTTT.

The chain joins TRBV25-1 to TRBJ2-1, with TRBD2 identical over 10 bases. The CDR3 spans 17 residues. V lost 6 bases, J lost 1 base, and 9 bases stayed unmatched. Germline V gene data show CDR1 as MGHDK and CDR2 as SYGVNS. In DNA, the CDR3 is TGTGCCAGCAGGGGCTCATCTAGCGGGAGATCCTACAATGAGCAGTTCTTC. It translates to CASRGSSSGRSYNEQFF.

The V call is TRBV10-1, the J call TRBJ2-2; 8 positions agree with TRBD1. This CDR3 is built from 15 residues. Germline CDR1 is WNHNN and CDR2 is SYGVQD (reference sequence). J lost 5 bases, V lost 5 bases, and 7 bases had no gene match. CDR3 bases: TGCGCCAGCAGTCAGACTAGACAGGGGACCGGGGAGCTGTTTTTT. Protein sequence: CASSQTRQGTGELFF.

For the CDR3, the DNA is TGTGCCTGGAGTGTACCCCCCGGAGGGCCTGGTTACGAGCAGTACTTC. It is translated as CAWSVPPGGPGYEQYF. The V gene is TRBV30, the J gene TRBJ2-7; a weak D match, TRBD2 (6 bases). Germline V lookup: CDR1 GTSNPN, CDR2 SVGIG (reference sequence). V lost 0 bases and J lost 4, with 19 bases in between. The length of the CDR3 is 16 residues.

This chain joins TRBV6-1 and TRBJ1-3; D remains ambiguous. V was trimmed by 5 bases and J by 0 bases, leaving 5 bases between them. CDR1 and CDR2 (germline): MNHNS, SASEGT. The CDR3 consists of 13 residues. The DNA for the CDR3 is TGTGCCAGCAGTCCGTTCTCTGGAAACACCATATATTTT. Its translation is CASSPFSGNTIYF.

The chain carries TRBV4-2 and TRBJ2-1, with 7 bases that match TRBD2. Germline V gene sequence: CDR1 LGHNA, CDR2 YNFKEQ. CDR3 length equals 17 residues. Trimming removed 1 base from V and 1 base from J; junction bases left unmatched: 7. The CDR3 nucleotides read TGTGCCAGCAGCCAAGGATGGACCGGGAGGTCCTACAATGAGCAGTTCTTC. As protein: CASSQGWTGRSYNEQFF.

The rearrangement joins TRBV29-1 to TRBJ2-7; tentatively, D is TRBD2 (5 bases). Trimming removed 1 base from V and 6 bases from J, with 19 bases in between. This CDR3 comprises 15 residues. Germline V gives CDR1 SQVTM, CDR2 ANQGSEA. The CDR3 protein is CSVEARAESEGEQYF. The CDR3 DNA follows: TGCAGCGTTGAAGCCCGGGCCGAATCAGAGGGCGAGCAGTACTTC.

This clone was recorded a few times. This chain joins TRBV5-6 and TRBJ1-1; D is unresolved. Trimming shortened V by 4 bases and J by 1 base, and 17 bases separated the two germline ends. The CDR3 length is 16 residues. Germline lookup yields CDR1 SGHDT and CDR2 YYEEEE. The DNA for the CDR3 is TGTGCCAGCAGCCGGGGAGTGAGGCGCCGGAACACTGAAGCTTTCTTT. Encoded protein: CASSRGVRRRNTEAFF.

This clone showed up just once. The rearrangement links TRBV28 to TRBJ1-1; possibly TRBD1 for D (6 bases). V was shortened by 6 bases and J by 0 bases, with 11 bases between the two germline ends. Looked up from germline, CDR1 is MDHEN and CDR2 is SYDVKM. The CDR3 extends over 14 amino acids. Here the CDR3 DNA reads TGTGCCAGCAGGCTAACAGGGTTGAACACTGAAGCTTTCTTT. As protein: CASRLTGLNTEAFF.

The rearrangement uses TRBV4-1 and TRBJ2-7, with 10 positions matching TRBD1. There are 16 residues in the CDR3. V lost 4 bases to trimming and J lost 4 bases; unmatched junction nucleotides: 10. From germline, CDR1 is MGHRA and CDR2 YSYEKL. As DNA, the CDR3 is TGCGCCAGCAGCCTCAGGGGGACAGGGGCACCGTACGAGCAGTACTTC. Protein: CASSLRGTGAPYEQYF.

The chain employs TRBV5-1 and TRBJ2-7; 8 bases line up with TRBD2. The junction had 12 bases not matched to a gene; V was cut back by 0 bases and J by 4 bases. CDR1 SGHRS and CDR2 YFSETQ come from the germline V gene. This CDR3 has 17 residues. CDR3 amino acids: CASSLAGVGRALYEQYF. The CDR3 nucleotides are TGCGCCAGCAGCTTGGCGGGGGTCGGGAGGGCCTTGTACGAGCAGTACTTC.

V and J are TRBV7-2 and TRBJ2-1, with D tentatively TRBD2 (5 bases). The CDR3 contains 15 residues. The germline gives CDR1 SGHTA, CDR2 FQGNSA. Deletions cut 4 bases from V and 6 bases from J, with 16 bases between. The CDR3 protein is CASSSGLEKGNEQFF. In DNA, the CDR3 is TGTGCCAGCAGCTCCGGACTCGAAAAGGGCAATGAGCAGTTCTTC.